This T cell receptor (beta chain) stems from a study of early stage breast cancer tumors. Germline trimming cut 3 bases from V and 7 bases from J; bases unmatched to any gene: 3. CDR1 is SGHRS, CDR2 YFSETQ, per germline. CDR3 length: 13 residues. The repertoire was sequenced with immunoSEQ multiplex PCR; TCRdb's copy has only in-frame clones and lacks some. The sample has roughly 53,000 clones, 85% to 95% seen once. The chain carries TRBV5-1 and TRBJ1-1; 10 nucleotides align to TRBD1. The source is a person aged 65-85 years with breast cancer. Material for sequencing was blood. This chain's CDR3 is CASSWTGGHEAFF. DNA of the CDR3: TGCGCCAGCAGCTGGACAGGGGGTCATGAAGCTTTCTTT.